A single sample gave rise to the 17 T cell receptor beta chains below, sequenced in a study of blood T cells in healthy people across ages. Using a J-beta primer mix together with a sample-barcoded 5' primer, a second PCR was run for roughly 7 to 11 cycles. TCRdb re-derived calls from the 5' RACE reads in MiXCR, one entry per CDR3 protein. The table records some 900,000 distinct CDR3 sequences, under 50% of them present only once. Sequencing was done on a sample of blood. The receptors derive from a man between 25 and 39 years old in good health.

This clonotype was seen ten or more times. This sequence joins TRBV5-1 and TRBJ2-5; D could derive from TRBD1 or TRBD2 (5 bases each). Germline CDR1 is SGHRS and CDR2 is YFSETQ. The CDR3 consists of 11 residues. Between the trimmed V and J ends, which lost 4 bases and 11 bases, there was a span of 12 bases. The CDR3 here is CASSGRGEQYF. DNA of the CDR3: TGCGCCAGCAGCGGACGAGGGGAGCAGTACTTC.

The chain carries TRBV3-1 and TRBJ1-5; perhaps TRBD1 as D (6 bases). Trimming removed 1 base from V and 4 bases from J, with 26 bases in between. The CDR3 contains 20 residues. Germline V lookup: CDR1 LGHDT, CDR2 YNNKEL (reference sequence). As DNA, the CDR3 is TGTGCCAGCAGCCAAGGAGGGCCGGGACAACTGGGAGGACGGAATCAGCCCCAGCATTTT. Residues: CASSQGGPGQLGGRNQPQHF.

This clonotype was counted ten times or more. The genes are TRBV4-2 and TRBJ2-7; no clear D. The CDR3 extends over 16 amino acids. V gave up 0 bases and J gave up 0 bases, with 12 bases separating them. CDR1 and CDR2 (germline): LGHNA, YNFKEQ. The CDR3, as DNA: TGTGCCAGCAGCCAAGATGGTTCGCAGATCTCCTACGAGCAGTACTTC. It encodes CASSQDGSQISYEQYF.

V is TRBV4-1 and J is TRBJ2-1, with 7 bases that match TRBD1. Per the germline V gene, CDR1 is MGHRA and CDR2 is YSYEKL. J was trimmed by 8 bases and V by 3 bases; bases with no gene match: 4. The CDR3 has 13 amino acids. The CDR3 DNA is TGCGCCAGCAGCCACTCAGGGGGTCATGAGCAGTTCTTC. This translates into CASSHSGGHEQFF.

The chain is built from TRBV30 and TRBJ1-5; possibly TRBD1 for D (6 bases). V was trimmed by 0 bases and J by 6 bases, leaving 12 bases between them. There are 14 residues in the CDR3. CDR1 GTSNPN and CDR2 SVGIG come from the germline V gene (reference sequence). The CDR3 DNA sequence: TGTGCCTGGAGTGTACTCAGGGGCAGTCAGCCCCAGCATTTT. Residues: CAWSVLRGSQPQHF.

This chain uses TRBV29-1 with TRBJ2-7, with TRBD2 matching 7 bases. With the DNA end fitting TRBJ2-5 better, the J assignment may be wrong. Germline V CDR1 and CDR2: SQVTM, ANQGSEA. The CDR3 contains 14 residues. The CDR3 nucleotides read TGCAGCGACCCCGTGACTAGCCGCCGGGAGACCCAGTACTTC. Amino acid sequence: CSDPVTSRRETQYF.

This chain links TRBV7-9 with TRBJ1-4; TRBD1 might be the D (6 bases). The germline gives CDR1 SEHNR, CDR2 FQNEAQ (reference sequence). CDR3 length: 14 residues. Trimming removed 5 bases from V and 8 bases from J, with 15 bases in between. CDR3 in DNA: TGTGCCAGCAGCGCCGGACAGCTAGGGGAAAAACTGTTTTTT. This gives the protein CASSAGQLGEKLFF.

The V call is TRBV27, the J call TRBJ1-6; TRBD1 might be the D (5 bases). V was clipped by 0 bases and J by 0 bases, with 6 bases between them. CDR1 is MNHEY, CDR2 SMNVEV, per germline (reference sequence). CDR3 length equals 16 residues. The CDR3 nucleotides are TGTGCCAGCAGTTTATCGGGGGTCTCCTATAATTCACCCCTCCACTTT. This translates into CASSLSGVSYNSPLHF.

The genes are TRBV6-5 and TRBJ2-7, with a tentative D call TRBD2 (6 bases). Trimming cost V 5 bases and J 4 bases, with 15 bases left between them. The CDR3 is 14 residues long. Per the germline V gene, CDR1 is MNHEY and CDR2 is SVGAGI. Written as DNA, the CDR3 is TGTGCCAGCAGTGACGCCGGGGGTGGGTACGAGCAGTACTTC. Protein: CASSDAGGGYEQYF.

V usage is TRBV5-1 and J usage is TRBJ2-3; D is tentatively TRBD1 or TRBD2 (5 bases each). The CDR3 spans 16 residues. V lost 4 bases, J lost 2 bases, and 17 bases lay in between. The germline gives CDR1 SGHRS, CDR2 YFSETQ. For the CDR3, the DNA is TGCGCCAGCAGCAGAGGTGGGGACCCATACACAGATACGCAGTATTTT. The encoded protein is CASSRGGDPYTDTQYF. Full variable domain (outside the CDR3, taken from reference TRBV5-1 and TRBJ2-3): KAGVTQTPRYLIKTRGQQVTLSCSPISGHRSVSWYQQTPGQGLQFLFEYFSETQRNKGNFPGRFSGRQFSNSRSEMNVSTLELGDSALYLCASSRGGDPYTDTQYFGPGTRLTVL.

This chain joins TRBV11-2 and TRBJ2-5; weak D call: TRBD2 (6 bases). Germline V gene data show CDR1 as SGHAT and CDR2 as FQNNGV. V lost 5 bases, J lost 0 bases, and 16 bases lay in between. The CDR3 contains 16 residues. The CDR3 loop reads CASSRGGDQYQETQYF. CDR3 DNA: TGTGCCAGCAGCCGGGGAGGAGACCAGTACCAAGAGACCCAGTACTTC.

This clonotype showed up just once. This sequence joins TRBV12-3 or TRBV12-4 and TRBJ2-7; D unresolved. TRBJ2-4 explains the end of the DNA better; the J call may be wrong. The CDR3 spans 14 residues. This chain's CDR3 is CASLSSGAKNIQYF. The CDR3 nucleotides are TGTGCCAGCCTCTCGAGTGGGGCCAAAAACATTCAGTACTTC.

The chain carries TRBV7-2 and TRBJ1-2, with D perhaps TRBD1 (6 bases). V was shortened by 6 bases and J by 0 bases, with 8 bases between the two germline ends. Looked up from germline, CDR1 is SGHTA and CDR2 is FQGNSA. This CDR3 is built from 13 residues. CDR3 protein: CASRGQSNYGYTF. CDR3 DNA sequence: TGTGCCAGCAGAGGACAGTCTAACTATGGCTACACCTTC.

V gene TRBV27 combines with J gene TRBJ1-1, with D hard to call. Germline V lookup: CDR1 MNHEY, CDR2 SMNVEV (reference sequence). V was shortened by 5 bases and J by 12 bases, with 25 bases between the two germline ends. This CDR3 has 15 residues. In DNA, the CDR3 is TGTGCCAGCAGTATAGACCGTGGCAGCCCCGCTGGATCTTTCTTT. Translated: CASSIDRGSPAGSFF.

This rearrangement joins TRBV7-2 to TRBJ1-4; D unresolved. This CDR3 comprises 17 residues. Germline lookup yields CDR1 SGHTA and CDR2 FQGNSA. With 5 bases removed from V and 0 bases from J, the gap between germline ends came to 16 bases. The CDR3 is CASSRGRARATNEKLFF. Here the CDR3 DNA reads TGTGCCAGCAGCCGTGGACGAGCGAGAGCAACTAATGAAAAACTGTTTTTT. Together with reference TRBV7-2 and TRBJ1-4, the CDR3 gives the full variable domain: GAGVSQSPSNKVTEKGKDVELRCDPISGHTALYWYRQSLGQGLEFLIYFQGNSAPDKSGLPSDRFSAERTGGSVSTLTIQRTQQEDSAVYLCASSRGRARATNEKLFFGSGTQLSVL.

J is TRBJ2-6 and V is TRBV5-1; D unresolved. This CDR3 contains 14 residues. Looked up from germline, CDR1 is SGHRS and CDR2 is YFSETQ. Deletions cut 6 bases from V and 0 bases from J, with 7 bases between. DNA of the CDR3: TGCGCCAGCAAGGATGCCTCTGGGGCCAACGTCCTGACTTTC. Translated, it gives CASKDASGANVLTF.

CDR3 DNA: TGCAGTGCTAGAGGGATACAGGAGGGAGATGGCTACACCTTC. Residues: CSARGIQEGDGYTF. The chain recombines TRBV20-1 with TRBJ1-2, with D tentatively TRBD1 (5 bases). The CDR3 is made up of 14 amino acids. Germline CDR1 is DFQATT and CDR2 is SNEGSKA (reference sequence). The V end was cut by 1 base, the J end by 6 bases, with 15 bases between.